These T cell receptor beta chains were read from a single sample in a study of OX40 agonist ivuxolimab in advanced cancers. The repertoire was sequenced with immunoSEQ multiplex PCR; TCRdb's copy has only in-frame clones and lacks some. The table records 30,000 to 35,000 clones, around 85% of them present only once. Sequences were derived from CD4+ or CD8+ T cells sorted from blood, sampled in a trial of the OX40 agonist ivuxolimab. These receptors were collected from an adult with an advanced solid tumor such as melanoma, head and neck, liver or kidney cancer. Both conserved end residues are part of each CDR3. Each record gives: V gene, D gene, J gene, clone size, CDR3 DNA, CDR3 protein. D genes are given only for firm matches. Some rows mark clone size as missing; the rest say once, few, many or name a class of expanded clone.

TRBV25-1,TRBD1,TRBJ1-4,NA,TGTGCCAGCAGCGACAGGGGGCGTTCGAATGGTGAAAAACTGTTTTTT,CASSDRGRSNGEKLFF
TRBV9,NA,TRBJ2-7,NA,TGTGCCAGCAGCCCCAGTAGTGAACGTGGGGAGCAGTACTTC,CASSPSSERGEQYF
TRBV27,NA,TRBJ1-1,NA,TGTGCCAGCTCCCGATTCCAGGGGAACACTGAAGCTTTCTTT,CASSRFQGNTEAFF
TRBV7-9,NA,TRBJ2-7,NA,TGTGCCAGCAGCCTTTCCGGGAAATATGGCGAGCAGTACTTC,CASSLSGKYGEQYF
TRBV7-3,TRBD1,TRBJ2-2,NA,TGTGCCAGCAGCTTAAGAGGTGGGACAGGAGGCACCGGGGAGCTGTTTTTT,CASSLRGGTGGTGELFF
TRBV5-4,NA,TRBJ2-1,NA,TGTGCCAGCAGTGGGGGGAATGAGCAGTTCTTC,CASSGGNEQFF
TRBV19,NA,TRBJ1-5,NA,TGTGCCAGTAGTATAATGGGGGGAGGCAATCAGCCCCAGCATTTT,CASSIMGGGNQPQHF
TRBV7-8,NA,TRBJ2-5,NA,TGTGCCAGCAGCTTAGGCAGGGGGACCCAGTACTTC,CASSLGRGTQYF
TRBV30,NA,TRBJ1-6,NA,TGTGCCTGGAGCTGGGGGGGAATGAGGAATTCACCCCTCCACTTT,CAWSWGGMRNSPLHF
TRBV11-2,NA,TRBJ2-5,NA,TGTGCCAGCAGCATCTCCGCCAGCGGGTGGCAAGAGACCCAGTACTTC,CASSISASGWQETQYF
TRBV5-1,NA,TRBJ2-3,NA,TGCGCCAGCAGCTTGCAAGCTATCACAGATACGCAGTATTTT,CASSLQAITDTQYF
TRBV6-1,TRBD2,TRBJ2-2,large,TGTGCCAGCAGTGACGGGGGGACCGACGCCGGGGAGCTGTTTTTT,CASSDGGTDAGELFF
TRBV28,NA,TRBJ1-5,NA,TGTGCCAGCAGAGACAGCAGCCGGGCTCAGCCCCAGCATTTT,CASRDSSRAQPQHF
TRBV27,NA,TRBJ1-1,NA,TGTGCCAGCAGTTTATCGGTGACTAATGGGCTATATTTGAACACTGAAGCTTTCTTT,CASSLSVTNGLYLNTEAFF
TRBV10-3,TRBD1,TRBJ2-1,NA,TGTGCCATCAGCCCGGGCGGGACAGGGACATTCAATGAGCAGTTCTTC,CAISPGGTGTFNEQFF
TRBV5-4,TRBD1,TRBJ1-6,medium-sized,TGTGCCAGCAGCTTCGGGACAGGCCTGAATTCACCCCTCCACTTT,CASSFGTGLNSPLHF
TRBV5-8,NA,TRBJ1-5,NA,TGTGCCAGCAGCCCCAGGGGTGGCAATCAGCCCCAGCATTTT,CASSPRGGNQPQHF
TRBV21-1,NA,TRBJ2-5,NA,TGTGCCAGCAGGAATCGGGACAGGGGGCCGGCTAGCGGGAGGAGGGAGACCCAGTACTTC,CASRNRDRGPASGRRETQYF
TRBV6-4,TRBD2,TRBJ2-3,NA,TGTGCCAGCAGTTATACTAGCGACTACACAGATACGCAGTATTTT,CASSYTSDYTDTQYF
TRBV29-1,NA,TRBJ1-2,NA,TGCAGCGACGACAGTCCGTTACATGGCTACACCTTC,CSDDSPLHGYTF
TRBV6-1,TRBD1,TRBJ2-7,NA,TGTGCCAGCGGGGACAGCCTCTCCGAGCAGTACTTC,CASGDSLSEQYF
TRBV28,TRBD2,TRBJ2-1,NA,TGTGCCAGCAGTTTATTTACTAGCGGAGACAATGAGCAGTTCTTC,CASSLFTSGDNEQFF
TRBV6-5,NA,TRBJ1-2,NA,TGTGCCAGCAGTTACGACACTAGTGGAGGCTACACCTTC,CASSYDTSGGYTF
TRBV9,TRBD1,TRBJ2-1,few,TGTGCCAGCAGCACCCCCCAGGGGACAGGGGTCTACAATGAGCAGTTCTTC,CASSTPQGTGVYNEQFF
TRBV5-4,TRBD1,TRBJ2-7,medium-sized,TGTGCCAGCAGCGCCGGGACAGGGGGATACGAGCAGTACTTC,CASSAGTGGYEQYF
TRBV13,NA,TRBJ2-7,NA,TGTGCCAGCAGCAATAGGGGCGGGGCGGTCGAGCAGTACTTC,CASSNRGGAVEQYF